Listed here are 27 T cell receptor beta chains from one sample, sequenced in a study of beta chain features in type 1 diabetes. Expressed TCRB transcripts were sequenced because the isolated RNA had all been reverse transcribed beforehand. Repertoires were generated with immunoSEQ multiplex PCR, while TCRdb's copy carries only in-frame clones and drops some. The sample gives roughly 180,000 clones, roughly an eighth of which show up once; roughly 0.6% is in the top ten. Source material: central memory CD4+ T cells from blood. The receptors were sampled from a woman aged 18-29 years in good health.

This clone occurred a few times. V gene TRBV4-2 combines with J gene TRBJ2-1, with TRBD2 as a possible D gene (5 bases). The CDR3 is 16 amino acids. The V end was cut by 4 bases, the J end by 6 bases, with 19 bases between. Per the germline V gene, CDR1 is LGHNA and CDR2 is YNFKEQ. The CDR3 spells CASSPPLADGGNEQFF. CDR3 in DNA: TGTGCCAGCAGCCCCCCGCTCGCGGACGGAGGCAATGAGCAGTTCTTC.

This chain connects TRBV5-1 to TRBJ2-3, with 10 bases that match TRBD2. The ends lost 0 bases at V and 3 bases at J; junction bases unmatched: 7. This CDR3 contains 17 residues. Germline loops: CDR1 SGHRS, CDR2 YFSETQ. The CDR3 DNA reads TGCGCCAGCAGCTTGGCCCTAGCGGGGGCGGTAACAGATACGCAGTATTTT. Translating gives CASSLALAGAVTDTQYF.

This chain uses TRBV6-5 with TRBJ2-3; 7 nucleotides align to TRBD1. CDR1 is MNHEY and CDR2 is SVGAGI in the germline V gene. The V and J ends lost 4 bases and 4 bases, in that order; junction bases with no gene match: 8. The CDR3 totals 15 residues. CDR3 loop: CASSSPFGTADTQYF. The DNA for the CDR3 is TGTGCCAGCAGTTCCCCATTCGGGACAGCAGATACGCAGTATTTT.

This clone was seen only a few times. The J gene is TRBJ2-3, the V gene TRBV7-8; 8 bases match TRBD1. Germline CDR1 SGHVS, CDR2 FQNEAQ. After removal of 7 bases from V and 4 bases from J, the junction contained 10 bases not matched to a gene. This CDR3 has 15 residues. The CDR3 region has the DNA TGTGCCAGCAACCCCCCTGGCAGGGGGCCAGATACGCAGTATTTT. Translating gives CASNPPGRGPDTQYF. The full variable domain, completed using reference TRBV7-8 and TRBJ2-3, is GAGVSQSPRYKVAKRGQDVALRCDPISGHVSLFWYQQALGQGPEFLTYFQNEAQLDKSGLPSDRFFAERPEGSVSTLKIQRTQQEDSAVYLCASNPPGRGPDTQYFGPGTRLTVL.

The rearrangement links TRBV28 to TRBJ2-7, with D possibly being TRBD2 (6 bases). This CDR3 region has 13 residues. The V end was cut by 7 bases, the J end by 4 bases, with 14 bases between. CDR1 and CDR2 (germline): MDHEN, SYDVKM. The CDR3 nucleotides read TGTGCCAGCATACAAGGTGGGGGGTACGAGCAGTACTTC. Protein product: CASIQGGGYEQYF.

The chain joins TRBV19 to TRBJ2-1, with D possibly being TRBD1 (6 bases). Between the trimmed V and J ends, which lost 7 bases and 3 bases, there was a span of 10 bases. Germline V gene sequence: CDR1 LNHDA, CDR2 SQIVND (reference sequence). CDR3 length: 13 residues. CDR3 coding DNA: TGTGCCAGTATCAGACAGGACTACAATGAGCAGTTCTTC. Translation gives CASIRQDYNEQFF.

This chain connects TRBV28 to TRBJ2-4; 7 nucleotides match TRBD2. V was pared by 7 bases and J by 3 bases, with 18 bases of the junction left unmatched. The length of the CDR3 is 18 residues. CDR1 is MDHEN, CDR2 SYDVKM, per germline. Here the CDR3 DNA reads TGTGCCAGCAAAAGGCTACGGGACTCCCCGGGGGGCAAAAACATTCAGTACTTC. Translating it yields CASKRLRDSPGGKNIQYF.

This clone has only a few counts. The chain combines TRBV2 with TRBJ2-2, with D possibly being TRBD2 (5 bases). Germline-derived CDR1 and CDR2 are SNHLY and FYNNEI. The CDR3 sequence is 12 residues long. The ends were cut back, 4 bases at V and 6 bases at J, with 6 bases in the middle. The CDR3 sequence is CASSGGPGELFF. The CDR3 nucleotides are TGTGCCAGCAGTGGAGGGCCCGGGGAGCTGTTTTTT.

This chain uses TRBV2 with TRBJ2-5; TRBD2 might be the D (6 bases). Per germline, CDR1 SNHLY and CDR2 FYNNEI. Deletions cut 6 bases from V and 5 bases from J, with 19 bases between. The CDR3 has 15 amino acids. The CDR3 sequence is CASSEDGGARETQYF. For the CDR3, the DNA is TGTGCCAGCAGCGAGGACGGGGGAGCACGGGAGACCCAGTACTTC. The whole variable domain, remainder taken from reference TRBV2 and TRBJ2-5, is EPEVTQTPSHQVTQMGQEVILRCVPISNHLYFYWYRQILGQKVEFLVSFYNNEISEKSEIFDDQFSVERPDGSNFTLKIRSTKLEDSAMYFCASSEDGGARETQYFGPGTRLLVL.

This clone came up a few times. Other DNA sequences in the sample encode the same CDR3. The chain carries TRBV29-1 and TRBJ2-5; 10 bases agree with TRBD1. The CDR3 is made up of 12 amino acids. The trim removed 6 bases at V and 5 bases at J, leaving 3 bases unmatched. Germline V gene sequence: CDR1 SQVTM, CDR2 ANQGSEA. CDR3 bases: TGCAGCGTGGGACAGGGGCGGGAGACCCAGTACTTC. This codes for CSVGQGRETQYF. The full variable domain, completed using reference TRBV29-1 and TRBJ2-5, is SAVISQKPSRDICQRGTSLTIQCQVDSQVTMMFWYRQQPGQSLTLIATANQGSEATYESGFVIDKFPISRPNLTFSTLTVSNMSPEDSSIYLCSVGQGRETQYFGPGTRLLVL.

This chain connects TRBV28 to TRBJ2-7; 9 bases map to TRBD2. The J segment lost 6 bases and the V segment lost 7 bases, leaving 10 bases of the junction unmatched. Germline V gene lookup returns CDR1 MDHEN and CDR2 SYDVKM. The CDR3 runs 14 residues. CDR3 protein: CASKQGSGSGEQYF. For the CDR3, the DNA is TGTGCCAGCAAACAGGGTAGCGGGAGCGGCGAGCAGTACTTC.

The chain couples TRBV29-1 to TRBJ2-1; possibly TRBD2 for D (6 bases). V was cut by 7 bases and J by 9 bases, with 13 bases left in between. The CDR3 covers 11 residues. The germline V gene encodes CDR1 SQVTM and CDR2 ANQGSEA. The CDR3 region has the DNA TGCAGCGCCGAACTAGCAGTTGAGCAGTTCTTC. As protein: CSAELAVEQFF.

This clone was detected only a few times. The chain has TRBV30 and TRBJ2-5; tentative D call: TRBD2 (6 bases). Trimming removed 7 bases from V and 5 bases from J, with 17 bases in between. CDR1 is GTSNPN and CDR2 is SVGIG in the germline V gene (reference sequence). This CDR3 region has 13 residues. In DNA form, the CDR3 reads TGTGCCTTAGCTGGAGGGTCGAGTGAGACCCAGTACTTC. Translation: CALAGGSSETQYF. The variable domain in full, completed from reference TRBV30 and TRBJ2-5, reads SQTIHQWPATLVQPVGSPLSLECTVEGTSNPNLYWYRQAAGRGLQLLFYSVGIGQISSEVPQNLSASRPQDRQFILSSKKLLLSDSGFYLCALAGGSSETQYFGPGTRLLVL.

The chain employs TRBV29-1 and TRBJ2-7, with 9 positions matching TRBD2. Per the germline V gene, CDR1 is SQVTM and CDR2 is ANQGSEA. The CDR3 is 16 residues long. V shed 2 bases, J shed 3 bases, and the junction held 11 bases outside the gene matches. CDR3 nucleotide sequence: TGCAGCGTTGAATCTATGTTGGTTAGCGGGAGCTACGAGCAGTACTTC. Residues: CSVESMLVSGSYEQYF.

CDR3 coding DNA: TGTGCCAGCAGCCCTAGAATCATACAGGGATTCAGGGACTATGGCTACACCTTC. Translating gives CASSPRIIQGFRDYGYTF. The chain carries TRBV27 and TRBJ1-2; D possibly corresponds to TRBD1 (6 bases). The germline V and J ends were trimmed by 6 bases and 3 bases, with 26 bases remaining between them. CDR1 MNHEY and CDR2 SMNVEV come from the germline V gene (reference sequence). The CDR3 runs to 18 residues.

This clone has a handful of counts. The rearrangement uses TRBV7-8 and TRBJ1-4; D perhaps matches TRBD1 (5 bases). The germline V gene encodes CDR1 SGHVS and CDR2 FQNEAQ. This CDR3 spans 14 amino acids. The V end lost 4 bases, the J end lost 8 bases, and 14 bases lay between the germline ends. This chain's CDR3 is CASSSGVSREKLFF. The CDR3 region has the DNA TGTGCCAGCAGCTCGGGGGTTTCCCGAGAAAAACTGTTTTTT.

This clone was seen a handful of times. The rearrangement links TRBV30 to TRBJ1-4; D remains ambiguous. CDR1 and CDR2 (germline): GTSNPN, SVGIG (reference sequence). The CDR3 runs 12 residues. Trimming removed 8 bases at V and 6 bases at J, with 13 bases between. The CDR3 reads CAGREVHEKLFF. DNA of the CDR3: TGTGCCGGTCGAGAGGTGCATGAAAAACTGTTTTTT.

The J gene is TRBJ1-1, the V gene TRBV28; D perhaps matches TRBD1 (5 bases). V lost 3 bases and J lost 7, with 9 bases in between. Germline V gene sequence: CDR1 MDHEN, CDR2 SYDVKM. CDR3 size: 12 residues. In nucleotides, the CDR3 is TGTGCCAGCAGTTTGAATAGGGGTGAAGCTTTCTTT. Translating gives CASSLNRGEAFF.

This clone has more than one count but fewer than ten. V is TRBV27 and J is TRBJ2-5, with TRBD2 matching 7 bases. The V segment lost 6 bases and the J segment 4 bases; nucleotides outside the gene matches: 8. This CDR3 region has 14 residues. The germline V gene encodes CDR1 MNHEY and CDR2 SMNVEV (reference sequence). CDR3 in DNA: TGTGCCAGCAGCCTCTACGGGAGGCCAGAGACCCAGTACTTC. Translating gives CASSLYGRPETQYF.

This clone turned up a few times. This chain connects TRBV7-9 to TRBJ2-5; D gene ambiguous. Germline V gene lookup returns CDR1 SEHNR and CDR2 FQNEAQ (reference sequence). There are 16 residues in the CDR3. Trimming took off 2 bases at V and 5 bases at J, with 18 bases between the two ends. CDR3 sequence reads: CASSLSRYSLGETQYF. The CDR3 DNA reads TGTGCCAGCAGCTTAAGTCGGTATTCCCTAGGTGAGACCCAGTACTTC.

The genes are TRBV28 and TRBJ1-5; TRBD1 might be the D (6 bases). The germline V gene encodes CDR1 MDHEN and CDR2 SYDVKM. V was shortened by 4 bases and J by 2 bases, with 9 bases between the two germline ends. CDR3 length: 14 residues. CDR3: CASSSPGGNQPQHF. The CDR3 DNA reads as TGTGCCAGCAGTTCCCCAGGGGGCAATCAGCCCCAGCATTTT.

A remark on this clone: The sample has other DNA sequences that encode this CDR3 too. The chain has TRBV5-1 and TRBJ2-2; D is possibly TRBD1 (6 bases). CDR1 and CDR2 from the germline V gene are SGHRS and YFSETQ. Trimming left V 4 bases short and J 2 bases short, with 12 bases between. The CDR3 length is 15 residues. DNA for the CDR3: TGCGCCAGCAGCACTGGACAGAGAAACACCGGGGAGCTGTTTTTT. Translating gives CASSTGQRNTGELFF. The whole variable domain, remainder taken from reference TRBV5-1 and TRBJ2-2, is KAGVTQTPRYLIKTRGQQVTLSCSPISGHRSVSWYQQTPGQGLQFLFEYFSETQRNKGNFPGRFSGRQFSNSRSEMNVSTLELGDSALYLCASSTGQRNTGELFFGEGSRLTVL.

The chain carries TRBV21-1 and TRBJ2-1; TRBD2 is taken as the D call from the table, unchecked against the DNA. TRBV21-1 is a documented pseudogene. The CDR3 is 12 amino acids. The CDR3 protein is CASGREHLEQFF. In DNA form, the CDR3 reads TGTGCCAGCGGCCGGGAACACTTGGAGCAGTTCTTC.

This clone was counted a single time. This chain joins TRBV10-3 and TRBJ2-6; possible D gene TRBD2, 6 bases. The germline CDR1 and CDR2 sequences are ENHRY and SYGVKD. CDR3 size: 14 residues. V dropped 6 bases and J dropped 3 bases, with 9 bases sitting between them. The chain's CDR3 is CAISAGRGANVLTF. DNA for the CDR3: TGTGCCATCAGCGCGGGGCGTGGGGCCAACGTCCTGACTTTC.

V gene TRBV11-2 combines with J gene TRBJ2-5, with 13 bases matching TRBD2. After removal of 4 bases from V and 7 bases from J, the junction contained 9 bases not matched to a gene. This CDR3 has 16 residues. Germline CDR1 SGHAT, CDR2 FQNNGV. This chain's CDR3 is CASSSWTSGRSVTQYF. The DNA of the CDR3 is TGTGCCAGCAGCTCGTGGACTAGCGGGAGATCGGTGACCCAGTACTTC.

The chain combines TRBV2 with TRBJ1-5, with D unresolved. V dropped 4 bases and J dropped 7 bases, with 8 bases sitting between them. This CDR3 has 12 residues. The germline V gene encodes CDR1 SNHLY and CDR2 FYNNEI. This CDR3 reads CASSGERQPQHF. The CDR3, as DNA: TGTGCCAGCAGTGGCGAGCGACAGCCCCAGCATTTT.

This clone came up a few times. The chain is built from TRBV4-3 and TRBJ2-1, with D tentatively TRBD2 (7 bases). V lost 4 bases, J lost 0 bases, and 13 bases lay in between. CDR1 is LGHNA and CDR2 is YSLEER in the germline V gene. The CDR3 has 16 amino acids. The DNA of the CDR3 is TGCGCCAGCAGCCTTGAGGGGGGGAGCTCCTACAATGAGCAGTTCTTC. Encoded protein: CASSLEGGSSYNEQFF.